This T cell receptor (beta chain) was recovered during a study of T cell responses to AZD1222 COVID-19 vaccine. Study context: Pooled in the analysis were second doses at about 4 or about 12 weeks.

TCRdb's copy holds only in-frame clones and misses some; the assay was immunoSEQ multiplex PCR. Among 90,000 to 130,000 clones listed, over 75% were seen once. Trimming took off 4 bases at V and 3 bases at J, with 12 bases between the two ends. CDR1 is SQVTM, CDR2 ANQGSEA, per germline. The CDR3 runs to 13 residues. The chain couples TRBV29-1 to TRBJ1-1; unclear D gene. The TCR sequence derives from an adult in good health. Sequencing used peripheral blood, obtained on day 0 of AZD1222 vaccination. The CDR3 sequence is CSVAGRSHTEAFF. In DNA, the CDR3 is TGCAGCGTTGCTGGACGGAGTCACACTGAAGCTTTCTTT.